This T cell receptor beta chain was obtained from a study of blood T cell repertoires in COVID-19. Study-level information: Researchers got acute and convalescent COVID-19 samples from the United States, Italy and Spain.

Participants were aged roughly 18 to 89 years from more than 20 US areas. Each recovered donor of Cohort 3 presented with two negative PCRs, clearance, or symptom resolution. Source study methods: Reference gene primer amplification gave nucleated cell count estimates. Only in-frame clones appear in the TCRdb table, and some are missing; sequencing was by immunoSEQ multiplex PCR. The V and J calls and clone size are taken from that table; D and trimming were inferred from the DNA. The data contain a few hundred thousand clones, 80% to 90% of them singletons. The CDR3 is 17 amino acids. After removal of 0 bases from V and 1 base from J, the junction contained 4 bases not matched to a gene. Germline CDR1 reads SGHRS; CDR2 reads YFSETQ. This clone was counted once.

The TCR comes from a woman aged 25 to 39 who had recovered from COVID-19. V usage is TRBV5-1 and J usage is TRBJ2-3; 11 positions match TRBD2. The specimen was PBMCs or T cells enriched from blood (not recorded which). The CDR3 bases are TGCGCCAGCAGCTTGGACCCACTAGCGGGGGGCACAGATACGCAGTATTTT. Its protein is CASSLDPLAGGTDTQYF.